The 17 T cell receptor beta chains below come from one sample, sequenced in a study of T cell responses to AZD1222 COVID-19 vaccine. The data were produced by immunoSEQ multiplex PCR, yet TCRdb's version contains in-frame clones alone and is incomplete. Altogether under 70,000 clones are present, over 70% being singletons, with the ten largest covering roughly 15%. This material consisted of peripheral blood, taken on day 0 of AZD1222 vaccination. The receptors stem from an adult in good health.

The chain recombines TRBV11-2 with TRBJ2-1; no clear D gene. The germline V and J ends were trimmed by 5 bases and 2 bases, with 10 bases remaining between them. CDR1 and CDR2 from the germline V gene are SGHAT and FQNNGV. The CDR3 covers 14 residues. CDR3 DNA sequence: TGTGCCAGCAGCCCAGTTCGACCCTACAATGAGCAGTTCTTC. Amino acids: CASSPVRPYNEQFF.

The genes are TRBV19 and TRBJ2-3; D ambiguous. Trimming cost V 5 bases and J 2 bases, with 11 bases left between them. The CDR3 runs 14 residues. CDR1 and CDR2 from the germline V gene are LNHDA and SQIVND (reference sequence). CDR3 in amino acids: CASSLQANTDTQYF. The CDR3 DNA reads TGTGCCAGTAGTTTGCAGGCCAACACAGATACGCAGTATTTT.

This clone showed up just a few times. V and J are TRBV5-1 and TRBJ1-1, with D perhaps matching TRBD1 (5 bases). V lost 0 bases and J lost 1, with 7 bases in between. The CDR3 loop spans 14 amino acids. Germline lookup yields CDR1 SGHRS and CDR2 YFSETQ. The CDR3 sequence is CASSLDTGNTEAFF. CDR3 DNA: TGCGCCAGCAGCTTGGATACAGGGAACACTGAAGCTTTCTTT.

This chain connects TRBV5-5 to TRBJ2-2, with no clear D. CDR1 is SGHKS and CDR2 is YYEKEE in the germline V gene (reference sequence). This CDR3 comprises 14 residues. Trimming pared 1 base from V and 13 bases from J, leaving 17 bases between. This chain's CDR3 is CASSLPSRAYRLFF. The CDR3 DNA reads TGTGCCAGCAGCTTGCCGTCTAGGGCGTATCGGCTGTTTTTT.

The chain is built from TRBV5-6 and TRBJ1-2, with 7 bases that match TRBD1. The CDR3 covers 13 residues. From germline, CDR1 is SGHDT and CDR2 YYEEEE. The V segment lost 4 bases and the J segment 2 bases; nucleotides outside the gene matches: 2. The CDR3 sequence: CASSPGQNYGYTF. The CDR3 DNA reads TGTGCCAGCAGCCCGGGACAGAACTATGGCTACACCTTC.

With respect to this clone: This specimen includes other DNA sequences encoding the same CDR3. The CDR3 spells CASSLFSGNTIYF. CDR3 bases: TGTGCCAGCAGCTTATTTTCTGGAAACACCATATATTTT. This rearrangement joins TRBV7-2 to TRBJ1-3; D is undetermined. The V and J ends lost 2 bases and 1 base respectively, with 3 bases between them. The CDR3 contains 13 residues. From germline, CDR1 is SGHTA and CDR2 FQGNSA.

The chain couples TRBV7-8 to TRBJ1-3; TRBD1 matches at 7 bases. V shed 1 base, J shed 1 base, and the junction held 4 bases outside the gene matches. This CDR3 contains 16 residues. Germline V gene data show CDR1 as SGHVS and CDR2 as FQNEAQ. This chain's CDR3 is CASSLDRGFSGNTIYF. The CDR3 region has the DNA TGTGCCAGCAGCTTAGACAGGGGTTTTTCTGGAAACACCATATATTTT.

A few counts support this clone. This chain joins TRBV7-2 and TRBJ1-4; D unresolved. Per the germline V gene, CDR1 is SGHTA and CDR2 is FQGNSA. The CDR3 loop spans 16 amino acids. The germline V and J ends were trimmed by 2 bases and 0 bases, with 10 bases remaining between them. CDR3 protein: CASSLNPLATNEKLFF. Written as DNA, the CDR3 is TGTGCCAGCAGCTTAAACCCACTCGCAACTAATGAAAAACTGTTTTTT.

This chain joins TRBV5-1 and TRBJ1-3, with D uncertain. Germline V gives CDR1 SGHRS, CDR2 YFSETQ. V gave up 2 bases and J gave up 8 bases, with 8 bases separating them. CDR3 length equals 12 residues. Here the CDR3 reads CASSFGGDTIYF. CDR3 nucleotides: TGCGCCAGCAGCTTCGGCGGAGACACCATATATTTT. Combining the CDR3 with reference TRBV5-1 and TRBJ1-3 gives the whole variable domain KAGVTQTPRYLIKTRGQQVTLSCSPISGHRSVSWYQQTPGQGLQFLFEYFSETQRNKGNFPGRFSGRQFSNSRSEMNVSTLELGDSALYLCASSFGGDTIYFGEGSWLTVV.

This clone occurred a few times. This chain connects TRBV14 to TRBJ1-6; D not resolved. The CDR3 loop spans 13 amino acids. Trimming cost V 2 bases and J 13 bases, with 12 bases left between them. CDR1 and CDR2 from the germline V gene are SGHDN and FVKESK. The CDR3 is CASSQSGRMPLHF. The CDR3, as DNA: TGTGCCAGCAGCCAATCAGGCAGGATGCCCCTCCACTTT.

In DNA form, the CDR3 reads TGTGCCAGCAGCCCAAGAATCAGGGTTAACACTGAAGCTTTCTTT. Translation gives CASSPRIRVNTEAFF. The chain combines TRBV14 with TRBJ1-1; a weak D match, TRBD1 (5 bases). Trimming took 4 bases from V and 2 from J, leaving 14 bases between them. There are 15 residues in the CDR3. Germline CDR1 SGHDN, CDR2 FVKESK.

This rearrangement joins TRBV5-1 to TRBJ2-5; tentatively, D is TRBD1 (7 bases). V lost 1 base and J 2 bases, leaving 9 bases between the germline ends. The CDR3 length is 14 residues. The germline gives CDR1 SGHRS, CDR2 YFSETQ. In DNA, the CDR3 is TGCGCCAGCAGCTTGCAGGGGGGTCAAGAGACCCAGTACTTC. It specifies CASSLQGGQETQYF.

This clone was counted a few times. This rearrangement joins TRBV10-3 to TRBJ2-5, with unresolved D. The V gene's germline CDR1 is ENHRY and CDR2 SYGVKD. Deletions cut 0 bases from V and 5 bases from J, with 16 bases between. The CDR3 sequence is 16 residues long. The CDR3 protein is CAISESSTIRAETQYF. CDR3 DNA: TGTGCCATCAGTGAGTCGAGCACTATCCGCGCGGAGACCCAGTACTTC.

This chain links TRBV5-1 with TRBJ2-1; 9 bases line up with TRBD1. The length of the CDR3 is 16 residues. Germline values: CDR1 SGHRS, CDR2 YFSETQ. V lost 0 bases, J lost 9 bases, and 10 bases stayed unmatched. In nucleotides, the CDR3 is TGCGCCAGCAGCTTGGTTGGGGGGACAGGGTTTGGTGAGCAGTTCTTC. Translating it yields CASSLVGGTGFGEQFF.

The genes are TRBV5-4 and TRBJ2-7, with a possible D match to TRBD1 (6 bases). Per germline, CDR1 SGHNT and CDR2 YYREEE (reference sequence). The CDR3 has 11 amino acids. Trimming removed 1 base from V and 7 bases from J, with 6 bases in between. The CDR3 DNA follows: TGTGCCAGCAGCTTGACAGGGGAGCAGTACTTC. Its protein is CASSLTGEQYF. Full variable domain (outside the CDR3, taken from reference TRBV5-4 and TRBJ2-7): ETGVTQSPTHLIKTRGQQVTLRCSSQSGHNTVSWYQQALGQGPQFIFQYYREEENGRGNFPPRFSGLQFPNYSSELNVNALELDDSALYLCASSLTGEQYFGPGTRLTVT.

The chain combines TRBV5-6 with TRBJ1-4; a weak D match, TRBD1 (5 bases). CDR1 is SGHDT and CDR2 is YYEEEE in the germline V gene. With 1 base removed from V and 6 bases from J, the gap between germline ends came to 19 bases. The CDR3 runs 17 residues. This CDR3 is CASSLMIDSTGDEKLFF. CDR3 DNA: TGTGCCAGCAGCTTGATGATCGACAGTACAGGCGATGAAAAACTGTTTTTT.

This chain connects TRBV18 to TRBJ2-7, with 7 bases that match TRBD2. This CDR3 is built from 13 residues. Germline assignment: CDR1 KGHSH and CDR2 LQKENI. Trimming cost V 3 bases and J 1 base; bases outside gene matches: 0. In DNA, the CDR3 is TGTGCCAGCTCACCGCGGGAGTCCTACGAGCAGTACTTC. It is translated as CASSPRESYEQYF.